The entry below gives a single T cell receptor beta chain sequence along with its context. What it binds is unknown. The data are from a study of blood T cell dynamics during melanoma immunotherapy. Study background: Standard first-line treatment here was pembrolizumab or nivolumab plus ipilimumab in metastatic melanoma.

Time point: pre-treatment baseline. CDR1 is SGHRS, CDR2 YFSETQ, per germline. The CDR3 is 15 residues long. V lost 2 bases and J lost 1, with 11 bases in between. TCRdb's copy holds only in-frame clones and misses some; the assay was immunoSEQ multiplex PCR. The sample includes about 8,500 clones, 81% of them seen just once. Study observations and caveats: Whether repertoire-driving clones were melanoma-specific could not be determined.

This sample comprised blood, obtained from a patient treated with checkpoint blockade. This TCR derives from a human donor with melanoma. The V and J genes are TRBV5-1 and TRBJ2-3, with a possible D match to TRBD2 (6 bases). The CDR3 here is CASSFTGVRTDTQYF. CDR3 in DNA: TGCGCCAGCAGCTTCACGGGAGTACGCACAGATACGCAGTATTTT.